The present T cell receptor beta chain was sequenced within a study of identical twins. In this sample, this clonotype turned up many times. Its antigen is unknown. Germline V gives CDR1 SNHLY, CDR2 FYNNEI. V lost 6 bases to trimming and J lost 7 bases; unmatched junction nucleotides: 10. CDR3 length: 15 residues. TCRdb re-called the 5' RACE reads with MiXCR, one entry per CDR3 protein. The data contain around 200,000 distinct CDR3 sequences, roughly 10% of them seen just once; the ten biggest clones take up 5% to 5.5%. Study-wide results and caveats: Models predicted less out-of-frame TCR alpha sharing in monozygotic twins than was found. For cord blood, abundant beta clonotypes had fewer insertions, unlike memory repertoires, which showed none.

The specimen was memory (CD45RO+) T cells sorted from blood. The chain is built from TRBV2 and TRBJ2-1, with 9 bases identical to TRBD2. The sequence was collected from a woman aged 18-29 years in good health. CDR3 DNA sequence: TGTGCCAGCAGACTCGGACTAGCGAGTATGAATGAGCAGTTCTTC. Protein: CASRLGLASMNEQFF. Together with reference TRBV2 and TRBJ2-1, the CDR3 gives the full variable domain: EPEVTQTPSHQVTQMGQEVILRCVPISNHLYFYWYRQILGQKVEFLVSFYNNEISEKSEIFDDQFSVERPDGSNFTLKIRSTKLEDSAMYFCASRLGLASMNEQFFGPGTRLTVL.